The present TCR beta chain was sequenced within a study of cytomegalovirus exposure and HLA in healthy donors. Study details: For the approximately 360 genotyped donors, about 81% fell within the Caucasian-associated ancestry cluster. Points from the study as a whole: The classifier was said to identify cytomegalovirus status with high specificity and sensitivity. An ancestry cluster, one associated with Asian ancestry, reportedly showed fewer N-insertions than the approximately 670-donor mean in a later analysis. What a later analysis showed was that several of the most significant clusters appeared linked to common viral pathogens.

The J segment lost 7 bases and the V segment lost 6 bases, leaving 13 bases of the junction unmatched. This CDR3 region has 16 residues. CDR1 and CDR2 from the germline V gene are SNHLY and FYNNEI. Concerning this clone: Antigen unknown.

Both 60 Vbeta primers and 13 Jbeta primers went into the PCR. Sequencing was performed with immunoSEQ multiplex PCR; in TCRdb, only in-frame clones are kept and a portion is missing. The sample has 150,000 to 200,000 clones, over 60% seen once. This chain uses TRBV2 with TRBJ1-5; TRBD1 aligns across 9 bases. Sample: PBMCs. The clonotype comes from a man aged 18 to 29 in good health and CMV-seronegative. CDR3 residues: CASRNTGGVDSQPQHF. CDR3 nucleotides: TGTGCCAGCAGGAACACAGGGGGCGTGGACAGCCAGCCCCAGCATTTT.